What follows are 7 T cell receptor beta chains derived from one specimen sequenced in a study of blood T cell repertoires in COVID-19. The assay was immunoSEQ multiplex PCR, and TCRdb's table has in-frame clones only and misses some. Here the sample spans approximately 300,000 clones, 90% being singletons. The sequencing sample was made of peripheral blood. All receptors come from a woman aged 50 to 65 with COVID-19, enrolled during active disease.

The V call is TRBV30, the J call TRBJ1-3, with 10 bases matching TRBD1. CDR3 length: 18 residues. V dropped 4 bases and J dropped 1; count of bases not matched to a gene: 13. From germline, CDR1 is GTSNPN and CDR2 SVGIG (reference sequence). CDR3 sequence (DNA): TGTGCCTGGACAGCTGACAGGGGGCTTCTTCCTTCTGGAAACACCATATATTTT. Amino acids: CAWTADRGLLPSGNTIYF.

The chain is built from TRBV27 and TRBJ2-7; maybe TRBD2 (7 bases). In germline, CDR1 is MNHEY, CDR2 SMNVEV (reference sequence). This CDR3 contains 13 residues. V lost 7 bases to trimming and J lost 3 bases, with 13 bases between them. The CDR3 loop reads CASMGGASYEQYF. DNA for the CDR3: TGTGCCAGCATGGGGGGGGCGAGCTACGAGCAGTACTTC.

The rearrangement uses TRBV6-5 and TRBJ2-7; D is unresolved. V shed 2 bases and J shed 3 bases, with 8 bases lying between them. Germline-derived CDR1 and CDR2 are MNHEY and SVGAGI. This CDR3 has 13 residues. The DNA of the CDR3 is TGTGCCAGCAGTTACCCAAACAGCTACGAGCAGTACTTC. Translation gives CASSYPNSYEQYF.

The V call is TRBV3-1 (or the pseudogene TRBV3-2), the J call TRBJ2-1; maybe TRBD1 (6 bases). CDR1 is LGHDT, CDR2 YNNKEL, per germline (reference sequence). V was trimmed by 5 bases and J by 11 bases, leaving 22 bases between them. The CDR3 covers 15 residues. The CDR3 nucleotides read TGTGCCAGCAGCGCAACCCAACGACAGGATTTGCAGCAGTTCTTC. It codes for CASSATQRQDLQQFF.

The V gene is TRBV20-1, the J gene TRBJ2-1; possibly TRBD1 for D (5 bases). Germline assignment: CDR1 DFQATT and CDR2 SNEGSKA (reference sequence). There are 15 residues in the CDR3. The ends were cut back, 3 bases at V and 7 bases at J, with 19 bases in the middle. CDR3 nucleotide sequence: TGCAGTGCTAGTGATGGGGCCATTGTGGGAAATGAGCAGTTCTTC. It translates to CSASDGAIVGNEQFF.

The CDR3, as DNA: TGCGCCAGCAGATGGGGGGAGAATCAGCCCCAGCATTTT. Translating it yields CASRWGENQPQHF. V usage is TRBV5-1 and J usage is TRBJ1-5; D may be TRBD1 (5 bases). The CDR3 extends over 13 amino acids. CDR1 is SGHRS and CDR2 is YFSETQ in the germline V gene. V lost 5 bases to trimming and J lost 4 bases, with 10 bases between them.

The chain carries TRBV6-5 and TRBJ2-1, with 8 positions matching TRBD2. The CDR3 is 14 amino acids. Germline CDR1 is MNHEY and CDR2 is SVGAGI. The DNA of the CDR3 is TGTGCTACCCAACGGGGGGGCTCCTACAATGAGCAGTTCTTC. It specifies CATQRGGSYNEQFF.